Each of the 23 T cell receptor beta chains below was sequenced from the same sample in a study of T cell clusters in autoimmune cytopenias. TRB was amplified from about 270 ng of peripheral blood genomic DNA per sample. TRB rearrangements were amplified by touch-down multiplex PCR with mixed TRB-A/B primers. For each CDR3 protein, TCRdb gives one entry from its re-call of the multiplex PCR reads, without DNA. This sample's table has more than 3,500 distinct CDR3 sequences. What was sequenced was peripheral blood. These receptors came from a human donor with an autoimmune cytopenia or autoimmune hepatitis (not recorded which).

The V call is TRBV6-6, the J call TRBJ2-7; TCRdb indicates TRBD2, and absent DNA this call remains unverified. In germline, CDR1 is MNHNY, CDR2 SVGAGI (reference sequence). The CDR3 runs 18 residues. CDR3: CASSDQGLAGSASYEQYF.

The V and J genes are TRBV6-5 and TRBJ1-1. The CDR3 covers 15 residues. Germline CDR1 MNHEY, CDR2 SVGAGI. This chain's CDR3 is CASRPLGRVNTEAFF.

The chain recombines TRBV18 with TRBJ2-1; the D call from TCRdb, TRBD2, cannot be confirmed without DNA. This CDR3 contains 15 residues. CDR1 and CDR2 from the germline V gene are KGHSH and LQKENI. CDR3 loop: CASSLSGTRSNEQFF.

CDR3: CASIGRAPGELFF. This chain uses TRBV6-6 with TRBJ2-2; as DNA is missing, the TRBD2 call by TCRdb cannot be tested. Looked up from germline, CDR1 is MNHNY and CDR2 is SVGAGI (reference sequence). The CDR3 totals 13 residues.

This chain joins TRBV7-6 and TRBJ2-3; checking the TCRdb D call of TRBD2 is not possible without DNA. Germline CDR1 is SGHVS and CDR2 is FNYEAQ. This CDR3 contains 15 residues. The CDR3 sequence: CASSPTSGSIDTQYF.

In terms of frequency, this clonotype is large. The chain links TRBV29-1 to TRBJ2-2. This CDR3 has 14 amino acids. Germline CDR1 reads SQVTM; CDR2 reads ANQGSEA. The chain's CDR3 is CSVEMITNTGELFF.

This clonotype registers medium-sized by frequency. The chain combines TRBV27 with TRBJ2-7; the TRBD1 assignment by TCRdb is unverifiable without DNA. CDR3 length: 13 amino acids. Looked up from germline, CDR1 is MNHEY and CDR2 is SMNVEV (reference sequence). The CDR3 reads CASQRDAYYEQYF.

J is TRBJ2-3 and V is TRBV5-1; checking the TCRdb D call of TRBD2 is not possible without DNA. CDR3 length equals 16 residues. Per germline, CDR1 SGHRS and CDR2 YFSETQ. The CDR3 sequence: CASSLGGLAGGGTQYF.

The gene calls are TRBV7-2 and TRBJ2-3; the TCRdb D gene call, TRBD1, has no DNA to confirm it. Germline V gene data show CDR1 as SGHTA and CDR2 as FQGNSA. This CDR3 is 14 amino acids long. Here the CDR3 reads CASSLGQGFDTQYF.

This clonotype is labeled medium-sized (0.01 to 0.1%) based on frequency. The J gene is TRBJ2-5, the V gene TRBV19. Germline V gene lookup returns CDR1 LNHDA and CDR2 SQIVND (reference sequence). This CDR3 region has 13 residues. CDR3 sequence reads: CASSISQIGTQYF. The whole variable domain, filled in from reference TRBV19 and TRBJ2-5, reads DGGITQSPKYLFRKEGQNVTLSCEQNLNHDAMYWYRQDPGQGLRLIYYSQIVNDFQKGDIAEGYSVSREKKESFPLTVTSAQKNPTAFYLCASSISQIGTQYFGPGTRLLVL.

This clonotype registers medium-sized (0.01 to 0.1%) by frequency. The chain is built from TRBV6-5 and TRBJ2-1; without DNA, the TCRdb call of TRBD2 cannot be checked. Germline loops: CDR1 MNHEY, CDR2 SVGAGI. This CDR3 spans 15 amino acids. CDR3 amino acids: CASRREAGSYNEQFF.

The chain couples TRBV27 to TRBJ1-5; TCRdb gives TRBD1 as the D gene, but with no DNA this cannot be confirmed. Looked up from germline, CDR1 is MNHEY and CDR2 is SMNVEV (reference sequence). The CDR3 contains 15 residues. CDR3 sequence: CATRRGGGPNQPQHF.

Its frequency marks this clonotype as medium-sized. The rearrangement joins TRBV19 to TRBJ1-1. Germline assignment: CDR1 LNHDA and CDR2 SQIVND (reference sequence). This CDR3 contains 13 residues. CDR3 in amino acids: CASSIMRESEAFF.

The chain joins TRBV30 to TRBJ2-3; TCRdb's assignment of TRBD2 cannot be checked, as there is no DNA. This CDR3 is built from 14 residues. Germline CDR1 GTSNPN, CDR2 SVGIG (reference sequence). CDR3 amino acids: CASAVTGRPDTQYF.

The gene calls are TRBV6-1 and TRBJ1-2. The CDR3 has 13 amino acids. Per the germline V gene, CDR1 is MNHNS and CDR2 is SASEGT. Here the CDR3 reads CASSDTVNYGYTF.

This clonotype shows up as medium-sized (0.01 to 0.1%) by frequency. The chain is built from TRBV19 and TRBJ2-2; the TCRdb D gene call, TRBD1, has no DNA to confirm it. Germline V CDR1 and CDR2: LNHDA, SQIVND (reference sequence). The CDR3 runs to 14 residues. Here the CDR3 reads CASTRRANTGELFF. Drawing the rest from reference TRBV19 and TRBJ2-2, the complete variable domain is DGGITQSPKYLFRKEGQNVTLSCEQNLNHDAMYWYRQDPGQGLRLIYYSQIVNDFQKGDIAEGYSVSREKKESFPLTVTSAQKNPTAFYLCASTRRANTGELFFGEGSRLTVL.

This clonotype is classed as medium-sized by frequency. CDR3 amino acids: CASSLLAGKETQYF. The rearrangement joins TRBV27 to TRBJ2-5; no DNA is available, so the TRBD2 call from TCRdb remains unchecked. The germline V gene has CDR1 MNHEY and CDR2 SMNVEV (reference sequence). The CDR3 is made up of 14 amino acids.

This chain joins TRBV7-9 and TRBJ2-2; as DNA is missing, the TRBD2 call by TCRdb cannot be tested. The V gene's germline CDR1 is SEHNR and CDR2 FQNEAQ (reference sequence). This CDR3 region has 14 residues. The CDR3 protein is CASSLVGGTGELFF. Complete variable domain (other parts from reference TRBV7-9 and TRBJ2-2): DTGVSQNPRHKITKRGQNVTFRCDPISEHNRLYWYRQTLGQGPEFLTYFQNEAQLEKSRLLSDRFSAERPKGSFSTLEIQRTEQGDSAMYLCASSLVGGTGELFFGEGSRLTVL.

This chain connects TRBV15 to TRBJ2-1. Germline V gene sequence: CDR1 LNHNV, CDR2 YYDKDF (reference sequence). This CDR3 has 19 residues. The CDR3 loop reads CATSSPKGYGPRPYNEQFF.

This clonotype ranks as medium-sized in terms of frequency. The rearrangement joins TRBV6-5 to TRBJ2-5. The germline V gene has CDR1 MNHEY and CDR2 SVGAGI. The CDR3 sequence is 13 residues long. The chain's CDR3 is CASSDGGTETQYF.

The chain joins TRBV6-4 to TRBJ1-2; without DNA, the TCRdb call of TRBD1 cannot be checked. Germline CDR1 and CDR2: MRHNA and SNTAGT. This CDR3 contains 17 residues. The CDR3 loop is CASSEDGTGTGDYGYTF.

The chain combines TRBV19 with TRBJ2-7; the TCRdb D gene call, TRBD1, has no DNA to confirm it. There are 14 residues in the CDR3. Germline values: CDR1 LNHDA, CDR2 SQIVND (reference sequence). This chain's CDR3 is CASSMSLRGYEQYF.

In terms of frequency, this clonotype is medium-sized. The CDR3 here is CAWSVSGPEQYF. V usage is TRBV30 and J usage is TRBJ2-7; TCRdb reports TRBD2, a call that lacks DNA to check it against. This CDR3 comprises 12 residues. Germline-derived CDR1 and CDR2 are GTSNPN and SVGIG (reference sequence).